The 24 T cell receptor beta chains in this list originate from one sample, sequenced in a study of read filtering for tumor transcriptome and immune sequencing. The library was built from about 400 ng RNA with molecular barcoded adaptors for alpha/delta and beta/gamma chains. MiXCR was run by TCRdb on the reads, yielding one entry per CDR3 protein. Of over 45,000 distinct CDR3 sequences in the sample, approximately 12% were seen once. The sample comprised a population of CD138-negative cells sorted from bone marrow. The origin of the receptors is a donor over 35 with multiple myeloma.

This clonotype was recorded many times. The chain recombines TRBV7-2 with TRBJ2-3; 11 bases are shared with TRBD1. This CDR3 is 16 amino acids long. Germline trimming cut 4 bases from V and 6 bases from J; bases unmatched to any gene: 9. Germline CDR1 SGHTA, CDR2 FQGNSA. CDR3 residues: CASSYLGQGASDTQYF. As DNA, the CDR3 is TGTGCCAGCAGCTATTTAGGACAGGGGGCATCGGATACGCAGTATTTT.

In regard to this clonotype: A far larger clone is one nucleotide away, so this likely arose from a read error. The gene calls are TRBV4-2 and TRBJ1-1; D is uncertain. The CDR3 spans 17 residues. Germline CDR1 reads LGHNA; CDR2 reads YNFKEQ. CDR3 region: CASSQGFRGVRITEAFF. The CDR3 region has the DNA TGCGCCAGCAGCCAAGGTTTTCGCGGGGTAAGAATCACTGAAGCTTTCTTT.

Points on this clonotype: The conserved final phenylalanine or tryptophan is absent from the CDR3, which likely points to a read error. V gene TRBV19 combines with J gene TRBJ1-5; TRBD1 might be the D (6 bases). CDR1 and CDR2 from the germline V gene are LNHDA and SQIVND (reference sequence). This CDR3 has 14 residues. This chain's CDR3 is CAGRSWSGDQPQHS. In DNA form, the CDR3 reads TGTGCCGGTAGAAGTTGGTCAGGGGATCAGCCCCAGCATTCT.

Notes on this clonotype: One base away lies a much larger clone, so this may be a sequencing read error. This chain uses TRBV7-9 with TRBJ2-2; D unresolved. The V and J ends lost 5 bases and 4 bases respectively, with 11 bases between them. This CDR3 is built from 14 residues. CDR1 is SEHNR and CDR2 is FQNEAQ in the germline V gene (reference sequence). DNA for the CDR3: TGTGCCAGCAGCCCCTGGCAGAGCACCGGGGAGCTGTTTTTT. This encodes CASSPWQSTGELFF.

This clonotype was recorded many times. This rearrangement joins TRBV30 to TRBJ1-1, with D unclear. Trimming pared 6 bases from V and 4 bases from J, leaving 15 bases between. CDR1 is GTSNPN and CDR2 is SVGIG in the germline V gene (reference sequence). The CDR3 runs 13 residues. CDR3 amino acids: CACRNLRVTEAFF. Here the CDR3 DNA reads TGTGCCTGCCGCAACCTGAGGGTCACTGAAGCTTTCTTT.

This clonotype was picked up many times. The chain combines TRBV7-2 with TRBJ2-3, with D uncertain. The germline CDR1 and CDR2 sequences are SGHTA and FQGNSA. The V end was cut by 5 bases, the J end by 3 bases, with 9 bases between. This CDR3 has 13 residues. The CDR3 reads CASSLFWTDTQYF. As DNA, the CDR3 is TGTGCCAGCAGCCTATTTTGGACAGATACGCAGTATTTT.

This clonotype came up many times. The chain carries TRBV24-1 and TRBJ2-3; tentative D call: TRBD1 (6 bases). The CDR3 is made up of 14 amino acids. Germline loops: CDR1 KGHDR, CDR2 SFDVKD. Trimming took 3 bases from V and 1 from J, leaving 7 bases between them. As DNA, the CDR3 is TGTGCCACCAGTGATCGGACAGGCACAGATACGCAGTATTTT. Translating gives CATSDRTGTDTQYF.

The sample holds a few counts of this clonotype. It may be a read error: a sequence one base away is much more abundant. Given the absence of the conserved phenylalanine or tryptophan at the CDR3 end, a read error is likely. The V call is TRBV12-3 or TRBV12-4, the J call TRBJ1-2; TRBD1 might be the D (6 bases). CDR3 length: 13 residues. V was pared by 5 bases and J by 7 bases, with 14 bases between. The CDR3 bases are TGTGCCAGCAGTGCCACAGGGAACCGTGGCTACACCCTC. Its translation is CASSATGNRGYTL.

This clonotype was detected many times. This chain connects TRBV7-3 to TRBJ2-4, with D perhaps TRBD2 (5 bases). Trimming stripped 3 bases from V and 9 bases from J, with 9 bases between. The CDR3 is 12 residues long. Germline loops: CDR1 SGHTA, CDR2 FQGTGA. CDR3 DNA sequence: TGTGCCAGCAGCTTGGAGGATGGCATTCAGTACTTC. Protein product: CASSLEDGIQYF.

This clonotype was seen at least ten times. The chain has TRBV20-1 and TRBJ2-3; the D gene is possibly TRBD1 (6 bases). The CDR3 extends over 14 amino acids. Trimming cost V 0 bases and J 5 bases, with 12 bases left between them. Germline assignment: CDR1 DFQATT and CDR2 SNEGSKA (reference sequence). This chain's CDR3 is CSAREGALGDTQYF. DNA for the CDR3: TGCAGTGCTAGAGAGGGGGCGCTCGGAGATACGCAGTATTTT.

At least ten counts were recorded for this clonotype. The chain carries TRBV29-1 and TRBJ2-3; D unresolved. The germline V and J ends were trimmed by 8 bases and 1 base, with 13 bases remaining between them. The CDR3 is 13 amino acids. Germline V gene lookup returns CDR1 SQVTM and CDR2 ANQGSEA. CDR3 DNA: TGCAGCCATCTAGTTGCGGGCACAGATACGCAGTATTTT. Translating gives CSHLVAGTDTQYF.

CDR3 sequence: CASSAYRETQYF. CDR3 DNA: TGTGCCAGTAGTGCGTACCGAGAGACCCAGTACTTC. The chain couples TRBV19 to TRBJ2-5; D call uncertain. The V and J ends lost 5 bases and 4 bases respectively, with 8 bases between them. Germline V lookup: CDR1 LNHDA, CDR2 SQIVND (reference sequence). There are 12 residues in the CDR3.

Of note for this clonotype: This may come from a read error, since a much larger clone is one base off. This sequence joins TRBV7-9 and TRBJ1-3; D unclear. V shed 5 bases and J shed 4 bases, with 9 bases lying between them. This CDR3 contains 13 residues. Germline CDR1 and CDR2: SEHNR and FQNEAQ (reference sequence). The DNA of the CDR3 is TGTGCCAGCAGCCCGACAAGGGGAAACACCATATATTTT. Residues: CASSPTRGNTIYF.

This clonotype was seen at least ten times. V gene TRBV12-5 combines with J gene TRBJ2-2; the match to TRBD2 covers 12 bases. Germline CDR1 reads LGHNT; CDR2 reads FRNRAP. The V segment lost 0 bases and the J segment 1 base; nucleotides outside the gene matches: 0. The length of the CDR3 is 17 residues. CDR3 protein: CASGLVTSGRNTGELFF. CDR3 nucleotide sequence: TGTGCTAGTGGTTTGGTGACTAGCGGGAGGAACACCGGGGAGCTGTTTTTT.

The chain has TRBV20-1 and TRBJ2-3; 8 bases are shared with TRBD2. This CDR3 has 16 amino acids. The germline gives CDR1 DFQATT, CDR2 SNEGSKA (reference sequence). Trimming cost V 5 bases and J 7 bases; bases outside gene matches: 17. In nucleotides, the CDR3 is TGCAGTGCTGTCGAAGATGGAGCGGGAGATAGGAATACGCAGTATTTT. Protein sequence: CSAVEDGAGDRNTQYF.

This clonotype occurred many times. V is TRBV18 and J is TRBJ2-3; possibly TRBD1 for D (5 bases). Germline lookup yields CDR1 KGHSH and CDR2 LQKENI. The CDR3 covers 15 residues. The V gene lost 3 bases and the J gene lost 0 bases, with 10 bases spanning the gap. The CDR3 nucleotides are TGTGCCAGCTCACCCGGACATCTCAGCACAGATACGCAGTATTTT. This codes for CASSPGHLSTDTQYF.

This clonotype was detected ten times or more. V is TRBV10-3 and J is TRBJ1-6; D is possibly TRBD1 (6 bases). The CDR3 covers 13 residues. V was cut by 6 bases and J by 6 bases, with 9 bases left in between. CDR1 and CDR2 from the germline V gene are ENHRY and SYGVKD. The CDR3 DNA reads as TGTGCCATCAGGGACAGCCTTAATTCACCCCTCCACTTT. Amino acid sequence: CAIRDSLNSPLHF.

This clonotype showed up many times. The chain combines TRBV7-2 with TRBJ1-5, with D possibly being TRBD1 (5 bases). Germline-derived CDR1 and CDR2 are SGHTA and FQGNSA. The CDR3 is 15 residues long. Trimming cost V 5 bases and J 2 bases, with 13 bases left between them. The CDR3 region is CASSLLGVGNQPQHF. The DNA for the CDR3 is TGTGCCAGCAGCCTTTTAGGGGTTGGCAATCAGCCCCAGCATTTT.

This clonotype was recorded a few times. The chain combines TRBV5-1 with TRBJ2-1, with TRBD1 matching over 7 bases. The CDR3 runs 15 residues. Germline V gene lookup returns CDR1 SGHRS and CDR2 YFSETQ. Trimming cost V 0 bases and J 3 bases; bases outside gene matches: 3. The CDR3, as DNA: TGCGCCAGCAGCTTGGAGGGACAGAGCTACAATGAGCAGTTCTTC. This codes for CASSLEGQSYNEQFF.

At least ten counts were recorded for this clonotype. V usage is TRBV3-1 and J usage is TRBJ2-5; D gene unclear. Germline V gene sequence: CDR1 LGHDT, CDR2 YNNKEL (reference sequence). The CDR3 contains 15 residues. Trimming shortened V by 1 base and J by 5 bases, and 14 bases separated the two germline ends. CDR3 coding DNA: TGTGCCAGCAGCCAAGGTCGGCCAGGAGTGGAGACCCAGTACTTC. Amino acids: CASSQGRPGVETQYF.

This clonotype has at least ten counts. The rearrangement links TRBV18 to TRBJ1-2; D unclear. The length of the CDR3 is 15 residues. The germline V gene has CDR1 KGHSH and CDR2 LQKENI. V dropped 6 bases and J dropped 4 bases, with 18 bases sitting between them. DNA for the CDR3: TGTGCCAGCTCTCCAGACGGAACGTCGAGCTATGGCTACACCTTC. It encodes CASSPDGTSSYGYTF. The entire variable domain, with the rest obtained from reference TRBV18 and TRBJ1-2, is as follows: NAGVMQNPRHLVRRRGQEARLRCSPMKGHSHVYWYRQLPEEGLKFMVYLQKENIIDESGMPKERFSAEFPKEGPSILRIQQVVRGDSAAYFCASSPDGTSSYGYTFGSGTRLTVV.

About this clonotype itself: The germline gene is not matched at one end of the junction; a read error may be the cause. The chain is built from TRBV12-3 or TRBV12-4 and TRBJ1-1; perhaps TRBD1 as D (5 bases). The CDR3 has 15 residues. The CDR3 nucleotides are TGTGCCAGCAGTCCTCTGACAGACCTCGGGTCTGAAGCTTCCTTT. It encodes CASSPLTDLGSEASF.

With respect to this clonotype: One junction end does not reproduce the germline sequence, and a read error may be involved. The CDR3: CSTDTGSCGYTF. CDR3 in DNA: TGCAGCACCGATACAGGGTCCTGTGGCTACACTTTC. The chain combines TRBV29-1 with TRBJ1-2; a possible D gene is TRBD1 (6 bases). The germline V gene encodes CDR1 SQVTM and CDR2 ANQGSEA. The CDR3 is made up of 12 amino acids.

There are many counts of this clonotype. The CDR3 sequence is CSARATGTGNTEAFF. In DNA form, the CDR3 reads TGCAGTGCTAGAGCAACCGGGACAGGGAACACTGAAGCTTTCTTT. This sequence joins TRBV20-1 and TRBJ1-1; 8 nucleotides align to TRBD1. CDR1 and CDR2 from the germline V gene are DFQATT and SNEGSKA (reference sequence). The V segment lost 1 base and the J segment 1 base; nucleotides outside the gene matches: 5. The CDR3 is made up of 15 amino acids.